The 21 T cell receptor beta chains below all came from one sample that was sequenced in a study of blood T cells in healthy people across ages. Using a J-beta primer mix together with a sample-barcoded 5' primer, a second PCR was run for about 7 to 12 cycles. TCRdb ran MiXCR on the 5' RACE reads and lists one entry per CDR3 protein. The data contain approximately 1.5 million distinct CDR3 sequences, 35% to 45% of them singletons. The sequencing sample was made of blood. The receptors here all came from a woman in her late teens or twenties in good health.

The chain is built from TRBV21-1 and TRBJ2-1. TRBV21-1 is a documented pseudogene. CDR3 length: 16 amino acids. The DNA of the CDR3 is TGTGCCAGCAGTAAACCCGGTGGGAGCTCCTACAATGAGCAGTTCTTC. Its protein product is CASSKPGGSSYNEQFF.

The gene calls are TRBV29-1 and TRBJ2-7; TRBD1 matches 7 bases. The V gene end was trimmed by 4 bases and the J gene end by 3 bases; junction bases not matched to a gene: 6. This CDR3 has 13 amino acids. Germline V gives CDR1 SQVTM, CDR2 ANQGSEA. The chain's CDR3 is CSVGEGQSYEQYF. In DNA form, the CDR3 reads TGCAGCGTTGGTGAGGGACAGAGCTACGAGCAGTACTTC.

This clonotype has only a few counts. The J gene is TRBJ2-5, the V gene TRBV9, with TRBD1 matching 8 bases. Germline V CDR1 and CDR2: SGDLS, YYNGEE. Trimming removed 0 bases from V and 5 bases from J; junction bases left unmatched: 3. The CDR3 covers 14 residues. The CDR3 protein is CASSVGSGGETQYF. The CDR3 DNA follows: TGTGCCAGCAGCGTAGGTTCAGGGGGCGAGACCCAGTACTTC. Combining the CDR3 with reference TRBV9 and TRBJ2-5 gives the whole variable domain DSGVTQTPKHLITATGQRVTLRCSPRSGDLSVYWYQQSLDQGLQFLIQYYNGEERAKGNILERFSAQQFPDLHSELNLSSLELGDSALYFCASSVGSGGETQYFGPGTRLLVL.

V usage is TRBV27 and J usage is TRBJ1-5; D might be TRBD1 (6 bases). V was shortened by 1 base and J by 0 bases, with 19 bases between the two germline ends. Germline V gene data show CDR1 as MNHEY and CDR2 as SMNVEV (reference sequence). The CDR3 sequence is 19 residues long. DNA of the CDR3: TGTGCCAGCAGTTTATTCTGGGCGCAGGGGCCATATAGCAATCAGCCCCAGCATTTT. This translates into CASSLFWAQGPYSNQPQHF.

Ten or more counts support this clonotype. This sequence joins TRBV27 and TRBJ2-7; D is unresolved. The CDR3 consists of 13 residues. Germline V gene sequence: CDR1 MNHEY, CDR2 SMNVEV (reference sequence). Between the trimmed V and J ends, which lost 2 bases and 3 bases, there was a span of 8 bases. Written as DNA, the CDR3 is TGTGCCAGCAGTTTAGGCAGGAACTACGAGCAGTACTTC. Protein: CASSLGRNYEQYF.

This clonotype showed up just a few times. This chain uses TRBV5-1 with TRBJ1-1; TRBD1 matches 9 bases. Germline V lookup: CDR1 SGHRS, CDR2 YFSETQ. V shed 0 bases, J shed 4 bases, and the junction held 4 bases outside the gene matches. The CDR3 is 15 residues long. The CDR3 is CASSLEWTGATEAFF. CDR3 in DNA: TGCGCCAGCAGCTTGGAGTGGACAGGGGCCACTGAAGCTTTCTTT.

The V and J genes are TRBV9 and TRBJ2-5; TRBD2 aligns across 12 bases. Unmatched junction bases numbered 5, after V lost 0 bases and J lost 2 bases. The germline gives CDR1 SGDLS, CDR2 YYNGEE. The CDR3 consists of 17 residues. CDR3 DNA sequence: TGTGCCAGCAGCGTAGCTTGGCTAGCGGGAGGGCAAGAGACCCAGTACTTC. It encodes CASSVAWLAGGQETQYF.

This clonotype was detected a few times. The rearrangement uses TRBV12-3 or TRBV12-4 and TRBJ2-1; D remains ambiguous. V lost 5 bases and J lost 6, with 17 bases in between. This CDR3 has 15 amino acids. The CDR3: CASSDRAPAANEQFF. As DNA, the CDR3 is TGTGCCAGCAGTGACCGGGCCCCGGCTGCCAATGAGCAGTTCTTC.

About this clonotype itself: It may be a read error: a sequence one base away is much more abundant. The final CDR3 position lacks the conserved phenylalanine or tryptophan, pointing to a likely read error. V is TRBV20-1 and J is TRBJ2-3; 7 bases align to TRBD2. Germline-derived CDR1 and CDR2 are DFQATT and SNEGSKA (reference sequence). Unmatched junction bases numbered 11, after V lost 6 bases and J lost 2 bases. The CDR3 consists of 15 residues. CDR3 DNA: TGCAGTGCCGCCCGCCCCGGACTAGACACAGATACGCAGTATTAT. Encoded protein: CSAARPGLDTDTQYY.

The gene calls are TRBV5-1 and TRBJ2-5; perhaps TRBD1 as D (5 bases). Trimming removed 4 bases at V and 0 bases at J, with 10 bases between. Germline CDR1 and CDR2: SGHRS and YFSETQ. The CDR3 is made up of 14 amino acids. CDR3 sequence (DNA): TGCGCCAGCAGCAACGGACAAAACCAAGAGACCCAGTACTTC. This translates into CASSNGQNQETQYF.

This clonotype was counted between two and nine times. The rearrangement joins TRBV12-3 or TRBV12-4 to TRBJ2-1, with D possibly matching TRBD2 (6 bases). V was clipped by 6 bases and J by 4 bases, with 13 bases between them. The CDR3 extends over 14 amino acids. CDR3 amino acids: CASSPRGDYNEQFF. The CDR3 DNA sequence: TGTGCCAGCAGCCCCCGCGGGGATTACAATGAGCAGTTCTTC.

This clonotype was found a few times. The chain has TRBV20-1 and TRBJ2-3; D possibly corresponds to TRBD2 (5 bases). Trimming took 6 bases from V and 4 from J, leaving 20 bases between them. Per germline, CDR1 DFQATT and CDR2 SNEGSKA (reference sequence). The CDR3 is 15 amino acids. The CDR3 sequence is CSAANWENLADTQYF. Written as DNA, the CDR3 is TGCAGTGCCGCAAACTGGGAGAATCTTGCAGATACGCAGTATTTT.

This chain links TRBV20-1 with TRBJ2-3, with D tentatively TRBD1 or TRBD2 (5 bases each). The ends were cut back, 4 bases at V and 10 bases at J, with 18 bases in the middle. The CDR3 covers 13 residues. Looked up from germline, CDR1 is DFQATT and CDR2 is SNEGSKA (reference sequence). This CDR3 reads CSATGSSTGAQYF. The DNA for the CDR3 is TGCAGTGCTACTGGTTCTAGCACAGGTGCGCAGTATTTT.

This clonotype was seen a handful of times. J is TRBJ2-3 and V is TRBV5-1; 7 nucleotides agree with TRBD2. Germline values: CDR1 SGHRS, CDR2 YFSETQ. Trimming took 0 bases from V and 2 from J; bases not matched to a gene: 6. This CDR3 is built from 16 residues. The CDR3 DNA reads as TGCGCCAGCAGCTTGGTCAGCGCGGGGGACACAGATACGCAGTATTTT. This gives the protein CASSLVSAGDTDTQYF.

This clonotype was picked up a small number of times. The CDR3 is CASTQDGNLNYGYTF. CDR3 sequence (DNA): TGTGCCAGCACCCAAGACGGAAACCTTAACTATGGCTACACCTTC. This sequence joins TRBV12-3 or TRBV12-4 and TRBJ1-2; D gene ambiguous. V lost 7 bases and J 1 base, leaving 16 bases between the germline ends. The CDR3 totals 15 residues.

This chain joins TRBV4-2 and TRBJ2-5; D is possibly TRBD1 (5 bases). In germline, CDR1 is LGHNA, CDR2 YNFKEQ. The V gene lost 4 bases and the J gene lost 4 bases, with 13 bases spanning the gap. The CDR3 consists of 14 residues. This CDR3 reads CASSPRDSVETQYF. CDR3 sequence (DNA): TGTGCCAGCAGCCCCAGGGATTCGGTAGAGACCCAGTACTTC.

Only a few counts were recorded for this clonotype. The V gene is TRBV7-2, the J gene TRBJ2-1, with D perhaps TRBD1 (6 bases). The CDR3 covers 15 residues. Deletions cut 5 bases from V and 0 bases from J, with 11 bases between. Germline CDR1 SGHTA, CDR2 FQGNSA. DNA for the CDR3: TGTGCCAGCAGCCCAGGGGTGAACTCCTACAATGAGCAGTTCTTC. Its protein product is CASSPGVNSYNEQFF.

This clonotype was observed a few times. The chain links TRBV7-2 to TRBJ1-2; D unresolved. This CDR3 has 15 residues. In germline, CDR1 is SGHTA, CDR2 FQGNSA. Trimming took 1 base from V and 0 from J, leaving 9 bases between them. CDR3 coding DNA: TGTGCCAGCAGCTTAGAGAGCCTGGCTAACTATGGCTACACCTTC. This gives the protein CASSLESLANYGYTF.

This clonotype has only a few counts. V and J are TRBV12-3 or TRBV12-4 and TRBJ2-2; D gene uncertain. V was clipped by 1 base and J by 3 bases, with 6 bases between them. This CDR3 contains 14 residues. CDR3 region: CASSLEGYTGELFF. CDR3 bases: TGTGCCAGCAGTTTAGAAGGATACACCGGGGAGCTGTTTTTT.

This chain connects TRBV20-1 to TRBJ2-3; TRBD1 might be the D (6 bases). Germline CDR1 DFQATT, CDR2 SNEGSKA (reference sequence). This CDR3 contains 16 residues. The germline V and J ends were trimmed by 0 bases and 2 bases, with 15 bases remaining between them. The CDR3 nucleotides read TGCAGTGCTAGAGATGGAGTTTGGACAGTCACAGATACGCAGTATTTT. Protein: CSARDGVWTVTDTQYF.

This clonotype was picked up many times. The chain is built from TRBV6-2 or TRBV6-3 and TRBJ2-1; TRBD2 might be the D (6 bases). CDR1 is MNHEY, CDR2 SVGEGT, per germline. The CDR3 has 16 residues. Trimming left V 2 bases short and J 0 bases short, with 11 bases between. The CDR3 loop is CASSYPTRHSYNEQFF. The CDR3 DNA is TGTGCCAGCAGTTACCCGACTAGACACTCCTACAATGAGCAGTTCTTC.